These 9 T cell receptor beta chains were all obtained from the same sample, sequenced in a study of identical twins. From the 5' RACE reads, TCRdb called clonotypes with MiXCR, one entry per CDR3 protein. Of about 490,000 distinct CDR3 sequences listed, 13% to 15% were seen once; the top ten hold less than 0.5%. These data are also associated with another study on yellow fever vaccine responses in identical twins.

The source material was CD4+ T cells sorted from blood. All receptors come from a woman under 30 in good health.

This clonotype has a handful of counts. The chain carries TRBV6-5 and TRBJ2-1; TRBD1 might be the D (5 bases). V was cut by 5 bases and J by 7 bases, with 15 bases left in between. The CDR3 totals 14 residues. Germline assignment: CDR1 MNHEY and CDR2 SVGAGI. CDR3 in DNA: TGTGCCAGCAGTCTACGGGTGGGGCAAAATGAGCAGTTCTTC. Amino acids: CASSLRVGQNEQFF.

This clonotype occurred a few times. The chain couples TRBV5-1 to TRBJ2-5; D is tentatively TRBD1 or TRBD2 (5 bases each). This CDR3 contains 16 residues. V was shortened by 3 bases and J by 4 bases, with 19 bases between the two germline ends. CDR1 is SGHRS, CDR2 YFSETQ, per germline. CDR3 DNA: TGCGCCAGCAGCTCCCAATCTGGGGGAGTCGTAGAGACCCAGTACTTC. It specifies CASSSQSGGVVETQYF. The full variable domain, completed using reference TRBV5-1 and TRBJ2-5, is KAGVTQTPRYLIKTRGQQVTLSCSPISGHRSVSWYQQTPGQGLQFLFEYFSETQRNKGNFPGRFSGRQFSNSRSEMNVSTLELGDSALYLCASSSQSGGVVETQYFGPGTRLLVL.

The chain joins TRBV5-1 to TRBJ2-2; TRBD1 matches at 9 bases. Unmatched junction bases numbered 12, after V lost 4 bases and J lost 5 bases. The CDR3 sequence is 17 residues long. Germline V gene lookup returns CDR1 SGHRS and CDR2 YFSETQ. The CDR3 loop is CASSSDGAGTGTGELFF. The CDR3 coding sequence is TGCGCCAGCAGCAGTGACGGCGCCGGGACAGGGACCGGGGAGCTGTTTTTT.

The rearrangement links TRBV4-1 to TRBJ2-3; TRBD2 matches 8 bases. Germline-derived CDR1 and CDR2 are MGHRA and YSYEKL. The CDR3 totals 16 residues. V lost 1 base, J lost 0 bases, and 3 bases stayed unmatched. The CDR3 DNA follows: TGCGCCAGCAGCCAAGTTAGCGGGGTTAGCACAGATACGCAGTATTTT. It codes for CASSQVSGVSTDTQYF.

The rearrangement links TRBV5-1 to TRBJ2-3; 7 bases are a match to TRBD2. This CDR3 is 13 amino acids long. V was pared by 4 bases and J by 2 bases, with 1 base of the junction left unmatched. Germline CDR1 and CDR2: SGHRS and YFSETQ. The CDR3 spells CASSGGDTDTQYF. The CDR3 bases are TGCGCCAGCAGCGGGGGGGACACAGATACGCAGTATTTT. Supplemented by reference TRBV5-1 and TRBJ2-3, the full variable domain reads KAGVTQTPRYLIKTRGQQVTLSCSPISGHRSVSWYQQTPGQGLQFLFEYFSETQRNKGNFPGRFSGRQFSNSRSEMNVSTLELGDSALYLCASSGGDTDTQYFGPGTRLTVL.

V and J are TRBV25-1 and TRBJ2-1; TRBD2 aligns across 9 bases. In germline, CDR1 is MGHDK, CDR2 SYGVNS. The V segment lost 8 bases and the J segment 0 bases; nucleotides outside the gene matches: 11. The CDR3 has 17 residues. The CDR3 nucleotides are TGTGCCAGCGGGCGGGGGGGCGGTTTTAGCTCCTACAATGAGCAGTTCTTC. Its translation: CASGRGGGFSSYNEQFF.

The rearrangement joins TRBV3-1 to TRBJ1-2; 11 bases are a match to TRBD1. V dropped 4 bases and J dropped 6; count of bases not matched to a gene: 7. This CDR3 is 15 amino acids long. In germline, CDR1 is LGHDT, CDR2 YNNKEL (reference sequence). The CDR3 reads CASSPGTGGRNGYTF. CDR3 nucleotides: TGTGCCAGCAGCCCAGGGACAGGGGGGAGGAATGGCTACACCTTC.

Only a few counts were recorded for this clonotype. V usage is TRBV27 and J usage is TRBJ2-2; 13 bases are shared with TRBD2. Germline loops: CDR1 MNHEY, CDR2 SMNVEV (reference sequence). The V gene end was trimmed by 3 bases and the J gene end by 5 bases; junction bases not matched to a gene: 3. The CDR3 is 16 amino acids. The CDR3 protein is CASSFRGLAGTGELFF. CDR3 bases: TGTGCCAGCAGTTTTAGGGGACTAGCGGGGACCGGGGAGCTGTTTTTT.

The chain links TRBV2 to TRBJ2-7; possibly TRBD2 for D (6 bases). Trimming stripped 7 bases from V and 6 bases from J, with 13 bases between. The CDR3 has 12 residues. CDR1 is SNHLY and CDR2 is FYNNEI in the germline V gene. CDR3 coding DNA: TGTGCCAGCACCGGGACTTTGATCGAGCAGTACTTC. This encodes CASTGTLIEQYF.